This passage covers 17 T cell receptor beta chains from one sample sequenced in a study of cytomegalovirus exposure and HLA in healthy donors. 13 Jbeta primers and 60 Vbeta primers were used for the PCR. The data were produced by immunoSEQ multiplex PCR, yet TCRdb's version contains in-frame clones alone and is incomplete. The sample contains about 120,000 clones, over 60% of which appear only once. The sequenced material came from PBMCs. Source of these receptors: a man aged 18 to 29 in good health and CMV-seronegative.

V gene TRBV30 combines with J gene TRBJ1-4; 10 nucleotides line up with TRBD1. After removal of 5 bases from V and 5 bases from J, the junction contained 11 bases not matched to a gene. CDR1 is GTSNPN, CDR2 SVGIG, per germline (reference sequence). This CDR3 has 16 residues. The CDR3, as DNA: TGTGCCTGGCAACCGGGACAGGGGACTAACAATGAAAAACTGTTTTTT. It is translated as CAWQPGQGTNNEKLFF.

The J gene is TRBJ2-1, the V gene TRBV5-1; 8 bases map to TRBD2. V dropped 2 bases and J dropped 5; count of bases not matched to a gene: 3. The CDR3 is made up of 14 amino acids. Germline assignment: CDR1 SGHRS and CDR2 YFSETQ. CDR3 in amino acids: CASSFISGDNEQFF. The CDR3 DNA sequence: TGCGCCAGCAGCTTCATTAGCGGGGACAATGAGCAGTTCTTC.

The rearrangement links TRBV4-2 to TRBJ2-1, with D perhaps TRBD2 (6 bases). This CDR3 contains 15 residues. Trimming shortened V by 0 bases and J by 12 bases, and 18 bases separated the two germline ends. Germline V gene sequence: CDR1 LGHNA, CDR2 YNFKEQ. In nucleotides, the CDR3 is TGTGCCAGCAGCCAAGATCGTACCATAGCGGTGGGGCAGTTCTTC. It yields the protein CASSQDRTIAVGQFF.

This clone came up once. V is TRBV15 and J is TRBJ1-4; maybe TRBD1 (5 bases). Germline assignment: CDR1 LNHNV and CDR2 YYDKDF (reference sequence). The CDR3 sequence is 14 residues long. The V gene lost 0 bases and the J gene lost 6 bases, with 8 bases spanning the gap. The CDR3 reads CATSRDAGYEKLFF. As DNA, the CDR3 is TGTGCCACCAGCAGAGATGCAGGGTATGAAAAACTGTTTTTT.

This clone turned up a few times. The chain combines TRBV5-3 with TRBJ1-1; TRBD1 might be the D (6 bases). TRBV5-3 is an open reading frame whose function is uncertain. The CDR3 loop spans 14 amino acids. With 0 bases removed from V and 5 bases from J, the gap between germline ends came to 11 bases. For the CDR3, the DNA is TGTGCCAGAAGCTTGGCGTGGGGGCAAACTGAAGCTTTCTTT. Translation: CARSLAWGQTEAFF.

The chain links TRBV7-9 to TRBJ2-5; no firm D call. Trimming took off 0 bases at V and 5 bases at J, with 7 bases between the two ends. The CDR3 extends over 13 amino acids. In germline, CDR1 is SEHNR, CDR2 FQNEAQ (reference sequence). CDR3 DNA: TGTGCCAGCAGCTTAGCCCCCCGGGAGACCCAGTACTTC. Its translation: CASSLAPRETQYF.

The chain uses TRBV4-3 and TRBJ2-6; 7 bases map to TRBD1. V lost 0 bases, J lost 0 bases, and 5 bases stayed unmatched. Per germline, CDR1 LGHNA and CDR2 YSLEER. This CDR3 is 18 amino acids long. Here the CDR3 DNA reads TGCGCCAGCAGCCAAGACACAGGGGTTGTCTCTGGGGCCAACGTCCTGACTTTC. Translating it yields CASSQDTGVVSGANVLTF.

The chain carries TRBV10-2 and TRBJ2-2; D is perhaps TRBD2 (5 bases). This CDR3 has 14 residues. CDR1 WSHSY and CDR2 SAAADI come from the germline V gene. Trimming took off 0 bases at V and 7 bases at J, with 9 bases between the two ends. The CDR3 protein is CASSESITSGELFF. CDR3 bases: TGCGCCAGCAGTGAGTCGATAACTAGCGGGGAGCTGTTTTTT.

This clone was seen more than once but under ten times. The V gene is TRBV6-6, the J gene TRBJ1-5; 7 bases agree with TRBD1. The V gene's germline CDR1 is MNHNY and CDR2 SVGAGI (reference sequence). CDR3 length: 14 residues. The ends lost 7 bases at V and 1 base at J; junction bases unmatched: 4. The CDR3 loop reads CASTYRGSNQPQHF. DNA of the CDR3: TGTGCCAGCACCTACAGGGGAAGCAATCAGCCCCAGCATTTT.

The chain recombines TRBV27 with TRBJ2-3; 9 bases map to TRBD2. Germline CDR1 MNHEY, CDR2 SMNVEV (reference sequence). Losses at the gene ends were 0 bases for V and 3 bases for J; bases not matched to a gene: 10. This CDR3 is 18 amino acids long. The CDR3 nucleotides are TGTGCCAGCAGTTTATCAAGGGGGGTAGCGGGGGTAACAGATACGCAGTATTTT. This translates into CASSLSRGVAGVTDTQYF.

This clone was seen a few times. The J gene is TRBJ1-1, the V gene TRBV5-4, with unresolved D. The CDR3 spans 16 residues. The V gene lost 4 bases and the J gene lost 1 base, with 17 bases spanning the gap. Germline V gene sequence: CDR1 SGHNT, CDR2 YYREEE (reference sequence). This CDR3 reads CASSPPRRGGNTEAFF. As DNA, the CDR3 is TGTGCCAGCAGCCCCCCGCGGCGGGGTGGGAACACTGAAGCTTTCTTT.

The chain has TRBV5-1 and TRBJ1-1, with 9 positions matching TRBD1. CDR3 size: 16 residues. The V gene end was trimmed by 3 bases and the J gene end by 1 base; junction bases not matched to a gene: 7. The germline CDR1 and CDR2 sequences are SGHRS and YFSETQ. In DNA, the CDR3 is TGCGCCAGCAGCTCAACAGGGGGCCTCGGGAACACTGAAGCTTTCTTT. It translates to CASSSTGGLGNTEAFF.

The chain employs TRBV7-9 and TRBJ2-2, with 8 positions matching TRBD2. Germline-derived CDR1 and CDR2 are SEHNR and FQNEAQ (reference sequence). The CDR3 runs 15 residues. J gave up 1 base and V 5 bases, and 3 bases lay outside the gene matches. The CDR3 DNA reads TGTGCCAGCAGCCCCCGGGGGGGGAACACCGGGGAGCTGTTTTTT. Translated, it gives CASSPRGGNTGELFF.

The chain joins TRBV4-3 to TRBJ2-1, with a weak D call TRBD1 (5 bases). This CDR3 contains 19 residues. Germline V gene data show CDR1 as LGHNA and CDR2 as YSLEER. Trimming took off 2 bases at V and 4 bases at J, with 24 bases between the two ends. For the CDR3, the DNA is TGCGCCAGCAGCCAAAAGTGGGGCGAGGCGGCCCTGGGGTACAATGAGCAGTTCTTC. Protein: CASSQKWGEAALGYNEQFF.

The rearrangement uses TRBV30 and TRBJ2-3; D is ambiguous. Germline V gene data show CDR1 as GTSNPN and CDR2 as SVGIG (reference sequence). Trimming removed 3 bases from V and 3 bases from J, with 13 bases in between. The CDR3 has 14 residues. CDR3 in DNA: TGTGCCTGGAGGGAGCCCGTACGAACAGATACGCAGTATTTT. Protein: CAWREPVRTDTQYF. Full variable domain (remainder filled in from reference TRBV30 and TRBJ2-3): SQTIHQWPATLVQPVGSPLSLECTVEGTSNPNLYWYRQAAGRGLQLLFYSVGIGQISSEVPQNLSASRPQDRQFILSSKKLLLSDSGFYLCAWREPVRTDTQYFGPGTRLTVL.

J is TRBJ2-1 and V is TRBV30, with D hard to call. The germline V gene encodes CDR1 GTSNPN and CDR2 SVGIG (reference sequence). CDR3 length equals 12 residues. V lost 4 bases to trimming and J lost 5 bases, with 9 bases between them. Written as DNA, the CDR3 is TGTGCCTGGAAACCCCTAGACAATGAGCAGTTCTTC. Translated, it gives CAWKPLDNEQFF.

This chain connects TRBV29-1 to TRBJ1-5; a weak D match, TRBD1 (5 bases). The V gene's germline CDR1 is SQVTM and CDR2 ANQGSEA. The ends were cut back, 7 bases at V and 4 bases at J, with 11 bases in the middle. The CDR3 extends over 12 amino acids. The CDR3 nucleotides read TGCAGCGGCAGGGTGGGAAATCAGCCCCAGCATTTT. Protein sequence: CSGRVGNQPQHF.